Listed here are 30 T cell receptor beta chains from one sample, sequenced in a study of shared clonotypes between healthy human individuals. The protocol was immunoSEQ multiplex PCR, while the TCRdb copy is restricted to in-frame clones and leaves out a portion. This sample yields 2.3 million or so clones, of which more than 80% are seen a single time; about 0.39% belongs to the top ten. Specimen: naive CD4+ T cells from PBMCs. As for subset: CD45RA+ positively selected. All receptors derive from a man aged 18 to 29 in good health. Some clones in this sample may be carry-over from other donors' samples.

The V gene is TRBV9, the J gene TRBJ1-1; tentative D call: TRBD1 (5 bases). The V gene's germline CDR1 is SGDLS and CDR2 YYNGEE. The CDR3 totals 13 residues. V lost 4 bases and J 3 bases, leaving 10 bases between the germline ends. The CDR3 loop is CASSSGTHTEAFF. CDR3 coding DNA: TGTGCCAGCAGCTCGGGGACCCACACTGAAGCTTTCTTT.

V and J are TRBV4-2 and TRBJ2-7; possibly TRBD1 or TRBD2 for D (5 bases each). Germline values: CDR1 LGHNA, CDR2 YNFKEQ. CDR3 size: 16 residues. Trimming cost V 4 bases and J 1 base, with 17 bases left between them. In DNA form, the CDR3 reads TGTGCCAGCAGCCGAGGGGCCCAGGCCGTATCCTACGAGCAGTACTTC. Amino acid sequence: CASSRGAQAVSYEQYF.

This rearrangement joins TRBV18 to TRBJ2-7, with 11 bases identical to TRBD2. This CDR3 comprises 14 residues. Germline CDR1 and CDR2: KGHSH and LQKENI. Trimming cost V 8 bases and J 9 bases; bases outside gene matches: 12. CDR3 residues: CASTSLAGESGQYF. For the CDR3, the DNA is TGTGCCAGCACGTCACTAGCGGGAGAATCGGGGCAGTACTTC.

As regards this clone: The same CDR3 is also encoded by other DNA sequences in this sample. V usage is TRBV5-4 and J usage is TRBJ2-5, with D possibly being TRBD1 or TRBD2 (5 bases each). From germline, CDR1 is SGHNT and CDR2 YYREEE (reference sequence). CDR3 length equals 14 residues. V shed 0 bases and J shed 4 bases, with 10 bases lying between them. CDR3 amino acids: CASSLAGAVETQYF. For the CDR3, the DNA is TGTGCCAGCAGCTTGGCCGGGGCAGTAGAGACCCAGTACTTC.

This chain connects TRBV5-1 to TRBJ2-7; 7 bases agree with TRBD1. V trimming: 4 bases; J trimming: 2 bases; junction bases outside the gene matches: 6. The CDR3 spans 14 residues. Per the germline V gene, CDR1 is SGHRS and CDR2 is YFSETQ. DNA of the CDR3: TGCGCCAGCAGCCAGACAGGGTTTCCCTACGAGCAGTACTTC. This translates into CASSQTGFPYEQYF. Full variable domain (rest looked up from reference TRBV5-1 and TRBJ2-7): KAGVTQTPRYLIKTRGQQVTLSCSPISGHRSVSWYQQTPGQGLQFLFEYFSETQRNKGNFPGRFSGRQFSNSRSEMNVSTLELGDSALYLCASSQTGFPYEQYFGPGTRLTVT.

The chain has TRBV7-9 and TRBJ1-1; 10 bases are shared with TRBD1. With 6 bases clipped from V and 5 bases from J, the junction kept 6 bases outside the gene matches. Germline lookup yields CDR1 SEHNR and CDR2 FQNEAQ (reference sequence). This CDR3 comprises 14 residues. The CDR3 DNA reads TGTGCCAGCAGACCCGGGACAGGGGAAACTGAAGCTTTCTTT. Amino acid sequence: CASRPGTGETEAFF.

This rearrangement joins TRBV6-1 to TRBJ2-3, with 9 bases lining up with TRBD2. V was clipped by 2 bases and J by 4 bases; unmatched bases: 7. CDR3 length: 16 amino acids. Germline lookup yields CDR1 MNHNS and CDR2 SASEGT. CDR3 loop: CASSEWASGKADTQYF. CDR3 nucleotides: TGTGCCAGCAGTGAATGGGCTAGCGGGAAGGCAGATACGCAGTATTTT.

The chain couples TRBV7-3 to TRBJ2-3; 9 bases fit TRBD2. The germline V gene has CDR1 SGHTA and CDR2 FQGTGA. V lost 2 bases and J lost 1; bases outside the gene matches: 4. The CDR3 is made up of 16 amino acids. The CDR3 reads CASSLGRTSGTDTQYF. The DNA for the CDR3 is TGTGCCAGCAGCTTAGGTAGGACTAGCGGCACAGATACGCAGTATTTT. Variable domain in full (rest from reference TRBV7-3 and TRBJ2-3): GAGVSQTPSNKVTEKGKYVELRCDPISGHTALYWYRQSLGQGPEFLIYFQGTGAADDSGLPNDRFFAVRPEGSVSTLKIQRTERGDSAVYLCASSLGRTSGTDTQYFGPGTRLTVL.

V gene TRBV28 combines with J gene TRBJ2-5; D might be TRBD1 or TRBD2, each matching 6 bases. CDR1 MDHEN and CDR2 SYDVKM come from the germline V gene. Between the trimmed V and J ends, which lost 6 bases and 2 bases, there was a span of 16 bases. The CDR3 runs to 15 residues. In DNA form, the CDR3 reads TGTGCCAGCAGCTGGGGCAGGGGACTTCAAGAGACCCAGTACTTC. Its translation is CASSWGRGLQETQYF.

The CDR3 region is CSVGEGILYEQYF. The CDR3 DNA is TGCAGCGTTGGAGAGGGGATCCTCTACGAGCAGTACTTC. The chain employs TRBV29-1 and TRBJ2-7; tentatively, D is TRBD1 or TRBD2 (5 bases each). Germline V CDR1 and CDR2: SQVTM, ANQGSEA. V lost 4 bases to trimming and J lost 3 bases, with 13 bases between them. This CDR3 is 13 amino acids long.

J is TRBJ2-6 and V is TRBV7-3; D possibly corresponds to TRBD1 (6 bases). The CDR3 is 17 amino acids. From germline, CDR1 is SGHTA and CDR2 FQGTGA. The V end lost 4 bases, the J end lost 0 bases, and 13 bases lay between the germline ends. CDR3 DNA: TGTGCCAGCAGCTCCCTAGACAGGTACTCTGGGGCCAACGTCCTGACTTTC. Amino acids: CASSSLDRYSGANVLTF.

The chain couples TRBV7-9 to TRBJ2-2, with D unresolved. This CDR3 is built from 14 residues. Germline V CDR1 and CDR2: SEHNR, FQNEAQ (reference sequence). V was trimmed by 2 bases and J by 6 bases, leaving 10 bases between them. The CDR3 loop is CASSLLPSAGELFF. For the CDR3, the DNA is TGTGCCAGCAGCTTATTACCCTCGGCCGGGGAGCTGTTTTTT.

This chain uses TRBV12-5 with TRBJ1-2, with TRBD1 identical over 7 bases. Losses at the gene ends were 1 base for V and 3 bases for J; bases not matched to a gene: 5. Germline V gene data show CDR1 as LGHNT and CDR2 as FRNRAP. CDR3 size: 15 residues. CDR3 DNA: TGTGCTAGTGGTTTGGGGGCAGGGGGTCACTATGGCTACACCTTC. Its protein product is CASGLGAGGHYGYTF.

CDR3: CATSRDIGGDYGYTF. The CDR3 coding sequence is TGTGCCACCAGCAGGGACATAGGAGGGGACTATGGCTACACCTTC. The chain is built from TRBV15 and TRBJ1-2; D perhaps matches TRBD1 (5 bases). Looked up from germline, CDR1 is LNHNV and CDR2 is YYDKDF (reference sequence). V lost 3 bases and J lost 3, with 14 bases in between. There are 15 residues in the CDR3.

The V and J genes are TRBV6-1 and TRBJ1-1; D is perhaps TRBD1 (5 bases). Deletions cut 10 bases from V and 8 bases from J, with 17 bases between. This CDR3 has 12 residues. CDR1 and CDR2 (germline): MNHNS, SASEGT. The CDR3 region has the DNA TGTGCCACCACCCCGACAGCCGAAGAAGCTTTCTTT. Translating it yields CATTPTAEEAFF.

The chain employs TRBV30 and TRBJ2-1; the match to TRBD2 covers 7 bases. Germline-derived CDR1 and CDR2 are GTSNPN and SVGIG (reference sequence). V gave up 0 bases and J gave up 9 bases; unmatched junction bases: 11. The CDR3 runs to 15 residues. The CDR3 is CAWSVYGGSRREQFF. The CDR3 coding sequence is TGTGCCTGGAGTGTATATGGCGGGAGTCGCCGTGAGCAGTTCTTC.

The CDR3 bases are TGCGCCAGCAGCCAACGGACAGGGTCTTCCACTGAAGCTTTCTTT. It is translated as CASSQRTGSSTEAFF. The gene calls are TRBV4-3 and TRBJ1-1; 8 positions agree with TRBD1. The CDR3 spans 15 residues. J was trimmed by 4 bases and V by 2 bases; bases with no gene match: 6. Germline V gene lookup returns CDR1 LGHNA and CDR2 YSLEER.

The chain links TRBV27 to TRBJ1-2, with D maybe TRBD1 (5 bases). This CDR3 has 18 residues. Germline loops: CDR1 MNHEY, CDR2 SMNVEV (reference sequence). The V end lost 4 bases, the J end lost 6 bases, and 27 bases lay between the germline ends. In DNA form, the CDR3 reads TGTGCCAGCAGTTCTCTCCCCCCCCGGGACCCCAGGGACCATGGCTACACCTTC. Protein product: CASSSLPPRDPRDHGYTF.

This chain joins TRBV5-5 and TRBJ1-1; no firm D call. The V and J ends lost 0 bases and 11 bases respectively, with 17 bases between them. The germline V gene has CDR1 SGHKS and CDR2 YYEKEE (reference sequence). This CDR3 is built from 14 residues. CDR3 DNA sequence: TGTGCCAGCAGCTTGGAGCGCCCCGAGGGAGGGGCTTTCTTT. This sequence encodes CASSLERPEGGAFF.

CDR3 protein: CASSRGRDGGIHTQYF. In DNA form, the CDR3 reads TGTGCCAGCAGCAGGGGTCGGGACGGGGGTATACATACGCAGTATTTT. The chain carries TRBV19 and TRBJ2-3; the D gene could be TRBD1 or TRBD2 (6 bases each). Germline V gene data show CDR1 as LNHDA and CDR2 as SQIVND (reference sequence). V was shortened by 9 bases and J by 7 bases, with 26 bases between the two germline ends. The CDR3 contains 16 residues.

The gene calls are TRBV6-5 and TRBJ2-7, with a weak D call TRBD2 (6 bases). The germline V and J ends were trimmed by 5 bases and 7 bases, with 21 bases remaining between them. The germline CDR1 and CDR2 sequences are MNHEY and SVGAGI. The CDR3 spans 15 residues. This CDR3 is CASSLEGTLAREQYF. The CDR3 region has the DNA TGTGCCAGCAGTCTTGAAGGGACTCTTGCGCGAGAGCAGTACTTC.

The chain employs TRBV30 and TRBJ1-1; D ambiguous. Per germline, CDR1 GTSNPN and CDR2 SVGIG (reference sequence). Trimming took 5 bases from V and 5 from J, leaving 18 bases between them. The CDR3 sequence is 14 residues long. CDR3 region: CAWESAALETEAFF. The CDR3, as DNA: TGTGCCTGGGAGTCGGCAGCTCTCGAGACTGAAGCTTTCTTT. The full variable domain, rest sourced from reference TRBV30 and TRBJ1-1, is SQTIHQWPATLVQPVGSPLSLECTVEGTSNPNLYWYRQAAGRGLQLLFYSVGIGQISSEVPQNLSASRPQDRQFILSSKKLLLSDSGFYLCAWESAALETEAFFGQGTRLTVV.

This CDR3 is CASSSRTGRSSYEQYF. In DNA form, the CDR3 reads TGTGCCAGCAGCTCTCGGACAGGAAGGAGCTCTTACGAGCAGTACTTC. This chain links TRBV4-2 with TRBJ2-7, with TRBD1 matching over 7 bases. This CDR3 is 16 amino acids long. Germline CDR1 LGHNA, CDR2 YNFKEQ. V lost 5 bases to trimming and J lost 4 bases; unmatched junction nucleotides: 14.

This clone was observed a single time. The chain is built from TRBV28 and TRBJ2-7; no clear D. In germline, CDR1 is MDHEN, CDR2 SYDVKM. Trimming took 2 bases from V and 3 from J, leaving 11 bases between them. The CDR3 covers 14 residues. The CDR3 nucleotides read TGTGCCAGCAGTTTAGTGCAGCTTTTCTACGAGCAGTACTTC. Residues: CASSLVQLFYEQYF. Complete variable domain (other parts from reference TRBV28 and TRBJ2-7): DVKVTQSSRYLVKRTGEKVFLECVQDMDHENMFWYRQDPGLGLRLIYFSYDVKMKEKGDIPEGYSVSREKKERFSLILESASTNQTSMYLCASSLVQLFYEQYFGPGTRLTVT.

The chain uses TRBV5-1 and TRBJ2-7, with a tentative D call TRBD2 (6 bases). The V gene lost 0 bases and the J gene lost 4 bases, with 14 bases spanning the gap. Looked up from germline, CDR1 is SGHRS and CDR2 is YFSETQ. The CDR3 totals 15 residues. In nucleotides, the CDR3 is TGCGCCAGCAGCTTGGGTGGCGGGGAGAAATACGAGCAGTACTTC. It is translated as CASSLGGGEKYEQYF.

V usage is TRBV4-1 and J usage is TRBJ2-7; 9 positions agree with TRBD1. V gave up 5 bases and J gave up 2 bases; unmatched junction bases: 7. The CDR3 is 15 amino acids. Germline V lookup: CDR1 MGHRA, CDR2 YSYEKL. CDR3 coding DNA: TGCGCCAGCAGCAGGGCCACAGGGGGCGCCTACGAGCAGTACTTC. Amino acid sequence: CASSRATGGAYEQYF.

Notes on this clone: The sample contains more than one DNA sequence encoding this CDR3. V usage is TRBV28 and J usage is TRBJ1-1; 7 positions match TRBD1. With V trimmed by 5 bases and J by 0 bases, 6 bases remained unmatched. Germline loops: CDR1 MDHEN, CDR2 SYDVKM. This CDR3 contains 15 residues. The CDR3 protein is CASSPRTGLNTEAFF. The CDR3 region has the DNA TGTGCCAGCAGTCCCAGGACAGGATTGAACACTGAAGCTTTCTTT. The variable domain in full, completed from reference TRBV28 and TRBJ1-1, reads DVKVTQSSRYLVKRTGEKVFLECVQDMDHENMFWYRQDPGLGLRLIYFSYDVKMKEKGDIPEGYSVSREKKERFSLILESASTNQTSMYLCASSPRTGLNTEAFFGQGTRLTVV.

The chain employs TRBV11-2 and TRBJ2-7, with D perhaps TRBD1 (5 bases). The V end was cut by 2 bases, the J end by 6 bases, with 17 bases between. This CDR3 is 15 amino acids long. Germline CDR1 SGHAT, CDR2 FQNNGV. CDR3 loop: CASSLSGIILREQYF. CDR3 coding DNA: TGTGCCAGCAGCTTATCAGGGATAATTCTACGCGAGCAGTACTTC.

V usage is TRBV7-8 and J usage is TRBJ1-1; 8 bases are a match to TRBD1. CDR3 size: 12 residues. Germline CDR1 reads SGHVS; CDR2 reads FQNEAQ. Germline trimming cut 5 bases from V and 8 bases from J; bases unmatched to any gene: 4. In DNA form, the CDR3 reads TGTGCCAGCAGCACAAGACAGGGGGAAGCTTTCTTT. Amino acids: CASSTRQGEAFF. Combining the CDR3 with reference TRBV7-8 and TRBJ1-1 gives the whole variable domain GAGVSQSPRYKVAKRGQDVALRCDPISGHVSLFWYQQALGQGPEFLTYFQNEAQLDKSGLPSDRFFAERPEGSVSTLKIQRTQQEDSAVYLCASSTRQGEAFFGQGTRLTVV.

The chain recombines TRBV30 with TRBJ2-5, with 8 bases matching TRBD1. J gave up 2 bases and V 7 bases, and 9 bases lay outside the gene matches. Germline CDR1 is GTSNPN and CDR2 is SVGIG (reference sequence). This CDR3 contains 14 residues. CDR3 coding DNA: TGTGCCTTGGTTCAGGGGGCCCTACAAGAGACCCAGTACTTC. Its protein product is CALVQGALQETQYF.